The entry below describes one TCR beta chain. Its recognized antigen is unknown. Qualities for individual bases were not recorded, and no much larger clone is one base off. Using the deep immunoSEQ assay, TCR CDR3 regions were amplified from genomic DNA by multiplex PCR. Extracted genomic DNA from each cell subset was distributed evenly across all wells of several immunoSEQ 96-well plates, and each plate was treated as a replicate. For sorted subsets, each replicate PCR was loaded with approximately 190 ng genomic DNA, equivalent to 30,000 or so T cell genomes. The purified libraries were quantified using a Qubit 3.0 fluorometer, sized with a Bioanalyzer 2100, and then quantified again using the KAPA Library Quantification kit. A separate single-read 150-cycle Illumina NextSeq 550 flow cell was used to sequence each immunoSEQ 96-well plate. Per the authors' processing: The immunoSEQ output contained only junctional sequences without quality scores, so filtering could not match that applied to full-length reads. To assign V/J genes and CDR3, sequences were annotated against IMGT germline references using PyIR, a Python wrapper for IgBLAST v1.9. Reads were filtered out if the reads had weak V/J assignments (E-value above 1e-6), no CDR3, stop codons, out-of-frame junctions, or ambiguous translated residues. A V3J clonotype was defined by an identical inferred V gene, J gene, and CDR3 amino acid sequence. Percentage overlap between repertoires was computed as shared unique clonotypes divided by the size of the smaller repertoire. RTK rarefaction, the Chao1 estimator, and Recon v2.1 estimates of unobserved clonotypes were used to assess repertoire richness. Generation probabilities were computed with OLGA for all TCRbeta clonotypes obtained by the gDNA method from four donors. Here the immuneACCESS table is served through TCRdb, limited to in-frame sequences with V and J called. Missing clones are a known gap in these copies; in checked studies unresolved V genes cover under half, and the rest lacks a known reason. The V and J calls and clone size were taken over from that table, and D and trimming were inferred from the DNA. This sample has under 600,000 clones in its table, and 95% to 98% of those were observed once. Jointly, the top ten make up approximately 0.3% of the sample.

CD8 naive samples were CD45RO-negative cells positively selected for CCR7, giving a CD45RA+CCR7+ population that excluded TemRA cells. The donors were healthy, HIV-negative adults with no recently reported acute infections or vaccinations. Every donor was a Caucasian adult living in Nashville, Tennessee, USA. Blood was collected by leukapheresis, and PBMCs were isolated by Ficoll-Histopaque density gradient centrifugation and then cryopreserved in liquid nitrogen vapor phase. Analytical flow cytometry was used to check the purity and quantity of each magnetically sorted T cell population. Each sorted fraction had its genomic DNA isolated and then quantified by UV absorbance on a Nanodrop 2000c. This sample is drawn from a study of shared clonotypes between healthy human individuals (dated by TCRdb to between 2020 and 2021). Regarding the complete study: The cohort comprised two women and a few men aged 18 to 49 years. Per donor, three plates each were used for CD4 naive and CD4 memory, two for CD8 naive, and one for CD8 memory. To estimate repertoire size and how much clonotype sharing occurs between individuals, the study deeply sequenced the blood TCR repertoires of about 5 healthy adults. To increase sequencing depth and limit assay-specific biases, TCR repertoire library preparation and sequencing were carried out by different laboratories using diverse techniques. Between about 0.85 and 8.9 billion PBMCs per donor were obtained by leukapheresis.

V and J are truncated by 1 base and 11 bases respectively, leaving an intervening sequence of 9 bases. CDR1 and CDR2 (SSHAT, FNYEAQ) derive from the germline V gene (reference sequence). Spanning cysteine to phenylalanine, the CDR3 consists of 11 amino acids. The DNA shown is the 33-base CDR3, in frame from base 1. Results and caveats for the whole study, not just this receptor: Compared with non-shared clonotypes, the clonotypes found in all four sorted-subset donors had higher generation probabilities. Even with the large sequencing depth, rarefaction of the sorted-subset datasets indicated that sequencing was incomplete. Sampling was restricted to blood, and TCR repertoires in tissue are likely to differ from TCR repertoires in blood. Naive subsets generally had larger estimated clonotype richness than memory subsets did. Sharing across several donors was observed for around 5% of naive CD4, 3% to 3.5% of naive CD8, 2.3% of memory CD4, and roughly 0.4% of memory CD8 clonotypes. The genetic and exposure-history diversity represented was limited by the small number of donors. Pairwise subsampling led to the expectation that sequencing depth would affect the degree of clonotype sharing among donors.

The sequence derives from a man aged 25 to 40 in good health. The specimen sequenced was naive CD8+ T cells sorted from blood. The label giving this sample's cell subset or site can be read as: CD45RA+CCR7+. The chain is encoded by TRBV7-7 joined to TRBJ2-7; the D region possibly corresponds to TRBD2 (6 bases align). The DNA reads as follows: TGTGCCAGCAGCTTAGGGGGGGTAGAGTACTTC. Translated, this gives CASSLGGVEYF. Extended through the reference TRBV7-7 and TRBJ2-7 proteins, this CDR3 yields the full variable domain: GAGVSQSPRYKVTKRGQDVTLRCDPISSHATLYWYQQALGQGPEFLTYFNYEAQPDKSGLPSDRFSAERPEGSISTLTIQRTEQRDSAMYRCASSLGGVEYFGPGTRLTVT.